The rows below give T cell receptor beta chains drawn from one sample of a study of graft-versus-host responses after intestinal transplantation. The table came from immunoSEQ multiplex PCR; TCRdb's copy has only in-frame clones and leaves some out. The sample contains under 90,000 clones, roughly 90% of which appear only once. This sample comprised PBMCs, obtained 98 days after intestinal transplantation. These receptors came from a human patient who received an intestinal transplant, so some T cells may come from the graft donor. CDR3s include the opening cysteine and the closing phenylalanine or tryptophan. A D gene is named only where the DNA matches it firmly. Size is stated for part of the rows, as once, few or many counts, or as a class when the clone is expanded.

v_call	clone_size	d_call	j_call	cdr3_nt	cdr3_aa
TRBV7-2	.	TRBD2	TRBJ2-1	TGTGCCAGCAGCTTTCGACTAGCGGGGGGCTACAATGAGCAGTTCTTC	CASSFRLAGGYNEQFF
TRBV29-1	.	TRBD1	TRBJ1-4	TGCAGCGTTGATCAGAGCGGGACAGGTGAAAAACTGTTTTTT	CSVDQSGTGEKLFF
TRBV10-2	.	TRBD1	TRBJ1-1	TGCGCCAGCAGCCTATTACAGGGGCCTGCTGAAGCTTTCTTT	CASSLLQGPAEAFF
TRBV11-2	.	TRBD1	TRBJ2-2	TGTGCCAGCAGCTCCGGACAGGGGGCGACCGGGGAGCTGTTTTTT	CASSSGQGATGELFF
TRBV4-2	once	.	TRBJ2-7	TGTGCCAGCAGCCAAGAAGCTCTCCTCATGGCCTACGAGCAGTACTTC	CASSQEALLMAYEQYF
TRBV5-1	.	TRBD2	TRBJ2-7	TGCGCCAGCAGCTTGGCGGGAGGGAACTACGAGCAGTACTTC	CASSLAGGNYEQYF
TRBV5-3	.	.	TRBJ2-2	TGTGCCAGAAGCCCGGGGCGTACAATGGGCGGGGAGCTGTTTTTT	CARSPGRTMGGELFF
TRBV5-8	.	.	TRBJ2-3	TGTGCCAGCAGCTCCCAGATTACAGATACGCAGTATTTT	CASSSQITDTQYF
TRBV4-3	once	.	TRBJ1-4	TGCGCCAGCTCCCCTTCGGAAGAGCTGTTTTTT	CASSPSEELFF
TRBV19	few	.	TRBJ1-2	TGTGCCAGTAGTCCCCCACTTACCAACTATGGCTACACCTTC	CASSPPLTNYGYTF
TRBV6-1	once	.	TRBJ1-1	TGTGCCAGCAGTCCCTCAGTGAACACTGAAGCTTTCTTT	CASSPSVNTEAFF
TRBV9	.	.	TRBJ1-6	TGTGCCAGCAGCGTAGAGGAGGGGGATAATTCACCCCTCCACTTT	CASSVEEGDNSPLHF
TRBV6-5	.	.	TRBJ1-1	TGTGCCAGCAGACGCCTGAGGCAGGGAGGGACTGAAGCTTTCTTT	CASRRLRQGGTEAFF